Presented here are 8 T cell receptor beta chains from one specimen sequenced in a study of technical replicates of blood from several donors. Measured with immunoSEQ multiplex PCR; TCRdb has only the in-frame clones, and not every one. The sample lists about 80,000 clones, around 97% occurring once. The sequenced material came from T cells isolated from PBMCs. These TCRs come from a human donor in good health.

The chain has TRBV7-8 and TRBJ2-6; the match to TRBD1 covers 9 bases. Trimming at V came to 9 bases and at J to 4 bases, leaving 16 bases not matched to a gene. This CDR3 has 18 amino acids. Germline loops: CDR1 SGHVS, CDR2 FQNEAQ. CDR3 amino acids: CASANTGTGFSGANVLTF. CDR3 DNA: TGTGCCAGTGCCAATACGGGGACAGGGTTTTCCGGGGCCAACGTCCTGACTTTC.

The chain links TRBV10-2 to TRBJ1-4; 8 bases match TRBD1. Germline CDR1 reads WSHSY; CDR2 reads SAAADI. J gave up 5 bases and V 9 bases, and 8 bases lay outside the gene matches. The CDR3 is made up of 14 amino acids. The CDR3 DNA follows: TGCGCCAGTACCACAGGGGGACCCAATGAAAAACTGTTTTTT. It is translated as CASTTGGPNEKLFF.

The rearrangement joins TRBV7-3 to TRBJ2-6, with no clear D. There are 16 residues in the CDR3. Between the trimmed V and J ends, which lost 5 bases and 2 bases, there was a span of 13 bases. Germline V gene sequence: CDR1 SGHTA, CDR2 FQGTGA. In DNA, the CDR3 is TGTGCCAGCAGCCGTACTACCTATCCTGGGGCCAACGTCCTGACTTTC. Amino acids: CASSRTTYPGANVLTF.

This sequence joins TRBV4-1 and TRBJ2-7; 10 nucleotides line up with TRBD1. This CDR3 has 16 amino acids. V was clipped by 4 bases and J by 5 bases; unmatched bases: 11. Germline CDR1 and CDR2: MGHRA and YSYEKL. In DNA, the CDR3 is TGCGCCAGCAGCCTGAGCCGGGACAGGGGAGAGGACGAGCAGTACTTC. Amino acids: CASSLSRDRGEDEQYF.

This chain joins TRBV7-3 and TRBJ1-1, with TRBD1 matching over 8 bases. The CDR3 has 12 residues. In germline, CDR1 is SGHTA, CDR2 FQGTGA. V was clipped by 5 bases and J by 11 bases; unmatched bases: 7. CDR3 region: CASSPDREGAFF. In DNA form, the CDR3 reads TGTGCCAGCAGCCCGGACAGGGAAGGGGCTTTCTTT. The full variable domain, completed using reference TRBV7-3 and TRBJ1-1, is GAGVSQTPSNKVTEKGKYVELRCDPISGHTALYWYRQSLGQGPEFLIYFQGTGAADDSGLPNDRFFAVRPEGSVSTLKIQRTERGDSAVYLCASSPDREGAFFGQGTRLTVV.

The chain couples TRBV11-3 to TRBJ1-3; D not certain. This CDR3 region has 13 residues. Trimming left V 4 bases short and J 8 bases short, with 12 bases between. Germline lookup yields CDR1 SGHNT and CDR2 YENEEA. CDR3 in amino acids: CASSSRTFYTIYF. Written as DNA, the CDR3 is TGTGCCAGCAGCTCCCGGACTTTTTACACCATATATTTT.

J is TRBJ2-7 and V is TRBV10-1; D remains ambiguous. The germline V gene encodes CDR1 WNHNN and CDR2 SYGVQD (reference sequence). The CDR3 is made up of 15 amino acids. Trimming removed 3 bases from V and 2 bases from J, with 14 bases in between. CDR3 bases: TGCGCCAGCAGTGAATGGTTGGGCGACCCCTACGAGCAGTACTTC. Amino acids: CASSEWLGDPYEQYF.

The rearrangement links TRBV4-1 to TRBJ2-7, with TRBD1 matching over 8 bases. V lost 2 bases, J lost 2 bases, and 11 bases stayed unmatched. Germline CDR1 is MGHRA and CDR2 is YSYEKL. The CDR3 totals 17 residues. The CDR3 DNA reads TGCGCCAGCAGCCAATTTACTGACAGGGGCGAACCCTACGAGCAGTACTTC. This encodes CASSQFTDRGEPYEQYF.